The 24 T cell receptor beta chains given below trace back to one sample, sequenced in a study of Graves' ophthalmopathy and Graves' hyperthyroidism. For repertoire sequencing, the TCR beta CDR3 regions were amplified from RNA transcripts. HTBI primers primed a first-round RT-PCR, and a second-round multiplex PCR followed. TCRdb recomputed calls from the multiplex PCR reads with MiXCR, one row per CDR3 protein. The sample lists over 500,000 distinct CDR3 sequences; approximately 21% were seen once. Source material: peripheral blood. These receptor sequences come from a woman aged 18-35 years with stable Graves' hyperthyroidism. Some clones in this sample may be carry-over from other donors' samples.

This clonotype was observed a handful of times. A much larger clonotype is one base distant, so this may be a read error. V and J are TRBV20-1 and TRBJ2-5; 8 bases agree with TRBD1. Per germline, CDR1 DFQATT and CDR2 SNEGSKA (reference sequence). The CDR3 has 15 residues. In DNA form, the CDR3 reads TGCAGTGCTCGGACAGGGACCCACCGCCAAGAGACCAAGTACTTC. Protein: CSARTGTHRQETKYF.

This clonotype was counted ten times or more. This chain uses TRBV6-5 with TRBJ1-1, with D possibly TRBD1 on 5 matching bases. Deletions cut 2 bases from V and 1 base from J, with 14 bases between. CDR1 is MNHEY and CDR2 is SVGAGI in the germline V gene. The CDR3 extends over 16 amino acids. In DNA form, the CDR3 reads TGTGCCAGCAGTTACCCCCCGCGAACAGGGAACACTGAAGCTTTCTTT. This encodes CASSYPPRTGNTEAFF.

This clonotype was recorded at least ten times. The V and J genes are TRBV6-2 or TRBV6-3 and TRBJ1-2; D may be TRBD1 (5 bases). In germline, CDR1 is MNHEY, CDR2 SVGEGT. Trimming removed 4 bases at V and 0 bases at J, with 12 bases between. This CDR3 comprises 15 residues. CDR3: CASSLSGTSNYGYTF. The CDR3 DNA sequence: TGTGCCAGCAGTTTATCGGGGACTTCTAACTATGGCTACACCTTC.

This clonotype was recorded at least ten times. The chain joins TRBV7-8 to TRBJ1-5, with D perhaps matching TRBD1 (5 bases). The V end lost 8 bases, the J end lost 2 bases, and 22 bases lay between the germline ends. CDR3 length: 17 residues. Germline V gives CDR1 SGHVS, CDR2 FQNEAQ. This CDR3 reads CASSTDNRGVGNQPQHF. The CDR3 DNA is TGTGCCAGCTCAACCGACAACAGAGGGGTTGGCAATCAGCCCCAGCATTTT.

This chain joins TRBV7-2 and TRBJ1-1; D might be TRBD1 (6 bases). There are 11 residues in the CDR3. V dropped 5 bases and J dropped 6 bases, with 7 bases sitting between them. The germline gives CDR1 SGHTA, CDR2 FQGNSA. The CDR3 is CASSQGSEAFF. In DNA, the CDR3 is TGTGCCAGCAGCCAGGGGTCTGAAGCTTTCTTT.

At least ten counts were recorded for this clonotype. This chain links TRBV5-5 with TRBJ2-4, with a weak D call TRBD2 (6 bases). The V and J ends lost 1 base and 0 bases respectively, with 11 bases between them. The CDR3 is 16 amino acids. The germline V gene has CDR1 SGHKS and CDR2 YYEKEE (reference sequence). The CDR3 DNA follows: TGTGCCAGCAGCTTGCGGGCGGGACTAGCCAAAAACATTCAGTACTTC. As protein: CASSLRAGLAKNIQYF.

Ten or more counts support this clonotype. The gene calls are TRBV3-1 and TRBJ2-7; TRBD1 matches 10 bases. Germline values: CDR1 LGHDT, CDR2 YNNKEL (reference sequence). V gave up 0 bases and J gave up 4 bases; unmatched junction bases: 3. CDR3 length: 15 residues. The CDR3 coding sequence is TGTGCCAGCAGCCAAGAGGACAGGGGGATTTACGAGCAGTACTTC. Translated: CASSQEDRGIYEQYF.

There are a few counts of this clonotype. This chain connects TRBV2 to TRBJ1-3; TRBD1 is a possible D gene (5 bases). With 11 bases removed from V and 0 bases from J, the gap between germline ends came to 17 bases. CDR1 is SNHLY and CDR2 is FYNNEI in the germline V gene. The CDR3 covers 15 residues. The CDR3 DNA follows: TGTGCCTGTAACAGGTTTCTAGTCTCTGGAAACACCATATATTTT. Translating it yields CACNRFLVSGNTIYF.

The CDR3 DNA reads as TGTGCCAGCAGTTACTCGTTCGAGGGTTCAGGGGATCAGCCCCAGCATTTT. Its protein product is CASSYSFEGSGDQPQHF. The genes are TRBV6-5 and TRBJ1-5; D is perhaps TRBD1 (6 bases). The CDR3 extends over 17 amino acids. V gave up 0 bases and J gave up 5 bases, with 17 bases separating them. From germline, CDR1 is MNHEY and CDR2 SVGAGI.

This chain links TRBV12-3 or TRBV12-4 with TRBJ1-5; D perhaps matches TRBD1 (5 bases). V shed 5 bases and J shed 3 bases, with 17 bases lying between them. This CDR3 contains 16 residues. CDR3 DNA sequence: TGTGCCAGCAGTCGATCTCAAGACAGATACAATCAGCCCCAGCATTTT. Amino acids: CASSRSQDRYNQPQHF.

This clonotype came up many times. The chain combines TRBV14 with TRBJ1-5; TRBD1 agrees at 9 bases. Trimming took 4 bases from V and 7 from J; bases not matched to a gene: 8. CDR1 and CDR2 from the germline V gene are SGHDN and FVKESK. The CDR3 totals 15 residues. The CDR3 here is CASSPGTGQGQPQHF. In nucleotides, the CDR3 is TGTGCCAGCAGCCCCGGGACAGGGCAAGGACAGCCCCAGCATTTT.

This rearrangement joins TRBV20-1 to TRBJ1-5; no firm D call. V lost 3 bases, J lost 8 bases, and 11 bases lay in between. Germline CDR1 reads DFQATT; CDR2 reads SNEGSKA (reference sequence). The CDR3 has 12 residues. This CDR3 is CSARPQIEPQHF. CDR3 DNA: TGCAGTGCTAGGCCCCAAATAGAGCCCCAGCATTTT.

DNA for the CDR3: TGTGCCAGCAGTTTACCAGGACAGGGGAAGACTGAAGCTTTCTTT. This codes for CASSLPGQGKTEAFF. The genes are TRBV28 and TRBJ1-1; 9 bases are shared with TRBD1. V lost 2 bases to trimming and J lost 5 bases; unmatched junction nucleotides: 6. There are 15 residues in the CDR3. Germline values: CDR1 MDHEN, CDR2 SYDVKM.

In regard to this clonotype: The junction and the germline gene differ at one end; a read error may be behind it. The gene calls are TRBV20-1 and TRBJ2-7; 11 positions agree with TRBD2. The CDR3 has 19 residues. The germline CDR1 and CDR2 sequences are DFQATT and SNEGSKA (reference sequence). This chain's CDR3 is CSARDYGLAGLEPPYGQYF. CDR3 DNA sequence: TGCAGTGCTAGAGATTATGGACTAGCGGGCCTTGAGCCTCCCTACGGGCAGTACTTC.

The gene calls are TRBV7-8 and TRBJ2-5; D gene ambiguous. The V gene's germline CDR1 is SGHVS and CDR2 FQNEAQ. The length of the CDR3 is 13 residues. Trimming stripped 5 bases from V and 3 bases from J, with 10 bases between. Written as DNA, the CDR3 is TGTGCCAGCAGCCCGGACGAGGAAGAGACCCAGTACTTC. This translates into CASSPDEEETQYF.

Only a few counts were recorded for this clonotype. This chain joins TRBV18 and TRBJ1-6; the match to TRBD1 covers 9 bases. The ends lost 6 bases at V and 7 bases at J; junction bases unmatched: 7. CDR3 size: 15 residues. Germline V gives CDR1 KGHSH, CDR2 LQKENI. The CDR3 sequence: CASSPSGTGNSPLHF. CDR3 nucleotide sequence: TGTGCCAGCTCGCCGTCCGGGACAGGGAATTCACCCCTCCACTTT.

This clonotype was detected many times. The J gene is TRBJ1-6, the V gene TRBV2; D call uncertain. The CDR3 is made up of 13 amino acids. Germline V gene lookup returns CDR1 SNHLY and CDR2 FYNNEI. V was shortened by 2 bases and J by 7 bases, with 6 bases between the two germline ends. The CDR3 spells CASSEQTNSPLHF. For the CDR3, the DNA is TGTGCCAGCAGTGAACAGACAAATTCACCCCTCCACTTT. Complete variable domain (other parts from reference TRBV2 and TRBJ1-6): EPEVTQTPSHQVTQMGQEVILRCVPISNHLYFYWYRQILGQKVEFLVSFYNNEISEKSEIFDDQFSVERPDGSNFTLKIRSTKLEDSAMYFCASSEQTNSPLHFGNGTRLTVT.

Ten or more counts support this clonotype. V is TRBV27 and J is TRBJ1-5; 8 bases align to TRBD1. The V and J ends lost 3 bases and 0 bases, in that order; junction bases with no gene match: 4. CDR1 is MNHEY, CDR2 SMNVEV, per germline (reference sequence). This CDR3 comprises 16 residues. The CDR3 sequence is CASSLGTGDSNQPQHF. In nucleotides, the CDR3 is TGTGCCAGCAGTTTGGGGACAGGAGATAGCAATCAGCCCCAGCATTTT.

The chain's CDR3 is CASSFPGSSLPTGELFF. The CDR3 DNA reads as TGTGCCAGCAGTTTCCCTGGGAGTAGCTTACCCACCGGGGAGCTGTTTTTT. The chain uses TRBV28 and TRBJ2-2; possible D gene TRBD2, 5 bases. The V end lost 3 bases, the J end lost 4 bases, and 18 bases lay between the germline ends. Per germline, CDR1 MDHEN and CDR2 SYDVKM. The CDR3 is 17 amino acids.

This clonotype appeared a few times. This chain links TRBV3-1 with TRBJ1-2; 7 bases are a match to TRBD1. Unmatched junction bases numbered 9, after V lost 5 bases and J lost 6 bases. The germline V gene has CDR1 LGHDT and CDR2 YNNKEL (reference sequence). The CDR3 sequence is 14 residues long. The CDR3 nucleotides read TGTGCCAGCAGCAGCAGGACAGGAGGGAATGGCTACACCTTC. Amino acid sequence: CASSSRTGGNGYTF.

This clonotype has ten or more counts. This chain connects TRBV11-2 to TRBJ2-7; 8 positions agree with TRBD1. V lost 6 bases, J lost 3 bases, and 13 bases stayed unmatched. The germline V gene encodes CDR1 SGHAT and CDR2 FQNNGV. The CDR3 is 16 amino acids. The chain's CDR3 is CASRSLSGQGNYEQYF. The CDR3 nucleotides are TGTGCCAGCAGGAGCCTCAGCGGACAGGGAAACTACGAGCAGTACTTC.

This clonotype was observed at least ten times. This chain connects TRBV2 to TRBJ1-2, with unresolved D. The length of the CDR3 is 14 residues. Germline CDR1 SNHLY, CDR2 FYNNEI. Trimming left V 3 bases short and J 6 bases short, with 14 bases between. The CDR3 nucleotides are TGTGCCAGCAGTGATGGCCGATCACGGGATGGCTACACCTTC. It encodes CASSDGRSRDGYTF. Based on the CDR3 plus reference TRBV2 and TRBJ1-2, the full variable domain is EPEVTQTPSHQVTQMGQEVILRCVPISNHLYFYWYRQILGQKVEFLVSFYNNEISEKSEIFDDQFSVERPDGSNFTLKIRSTKLEDSAMYFCASSDGRSRDGYTFGSGTRLTVV.

This clonotype was seen ten or more times. This is likely a read error, given that the CDR3 carries no conserved phenylalanine or tryptophan at its end. The rearrangement links TRBV20-1 to TRBJ1-1; D ambiguous. The CDR3 is made up of 10 amino acids. Looked up from germline, CDR1 is DFQATT and CDR2 is SNEGSKA (reference sequence). V gave up 2 bases and J gave up 5 bases, with 3 bases separating them. The CDR3 sequence: CSARWTEAFS. DNA of the CDR3: TGCAGTGCTAGATGGACTGAAGCTTTCTCT.

Comments on this clonotype: Just one base apart from a much larger clone, this may be a read error. The chain combines TRBV6-1 with TRBJ2-7; D unclear. This CDR3 is built from 15 residues. Trimming removed 4 bases from V and 4 bases from J, with 17 bases in between. CDR1 and CDR2 from the germline V gene are MNHNS and SASEGT. As DNA, the CDR3 is TGTGCCAGCAGTGCCAAGGTGCGGCAGAGATACGAGCAGTACTTC. Translation gives CASSAKVRQRYEQYF.